This paragraph reports one T cell receptor (beta chain). Its antigen remains unknown. This specimen comes from a study of shared clonotypes between healthy human individuals. Overall study findings and caveats: Of the naive CD4 clonotypes, 4% to 5% were shared across four donors. Represented genetic and exposure-history diversity was restricted by having few donors.

Replicate sorted-subset PCRs were loaded with 150 to 250 ng DNA, tens of thousands of T cell genomes. In the study's own analysis: Junction-only sequences without quality scores were provided by ImmunoSEQ, so filtering was different. Using immunoSEQ multiplex PCR, the repertoire was profiled, and TCRdb retains in-frame clones only, with some absent. The V and J calls and clone size come from that table; D and trimming were worked out from the DNA. This sample has 1 million to 1.3 million clones, with about 84% found just once. V lost 4 bases, J lost 7 bases, and 7 bases stayed unmatched. The CDR3 has 14 amino acids. Germline assignment: CDR1 SGHNT and CDR2 YYREEE (reference sequence).

The receptor comes from a man aged 18 to 29 in good health. Some clones in this sample may be carry-over from other donors' samples. The sample was memory CD4+ T cells from PBMCs. Subset meaning: CD45RA-negative fraction. This chain uses TRBV5-4 with TRBJ2-4; the match to TRBD1 covers 8 bases. CDR3 nucleotide sequence: TGTGCCAGCAGCCCAAGGACAGGGTGGAACATTCAGTACTTC. It yields the protein CASSPRTGWNIQYF.